This T cell receptor beta chain comes out of a study of T-cell memory formation after mild COVID-19 (dated by TCRdb to the early 2020s). Regarding the complete study: TCR sequence clusters from the two donors were found to be largely donor specific. In a couple of donors, T-cell clones that expanded and contracted after mild COVID-19 were tracked by sequencing TCRalpha and TCRbeta repertoires over time. The cohort was made up of two young adult volunteers, one female and one male, who were previously healthy.

Ficoll-Paque density gradient centrifugation was used to isolate PBMCs. This clonotype appeared a few times. Its antigen has not been determined. No much larger clone is present one base from it, and per-base qualities are unavailable. Data came from an Illumina NovaSeq 6000. cDNA libraries for TCRalpha and TCRbeta were prepared by 5'RACE using constant-segment primers, with sample barcodes and unique molecular identifiers added. RNA was extracted from every sample with Trizol reagent. Libraries were amplified in two PCR steps, with a second sample barcode and Illumina TruSeq adapters added in the second step. Sequencing of libraries was performed on an Illumina NovaSeq with 2 x 150 bp paired-end reads. The study's own analysis went as follows. The reads were demultiplexed and collapsed into UMI-guided consensus sequences using migec v1.2.7. With mixcr v2.1.11, UMI consensuses were aligned to TRA and TRB V and J templates and assembled into clonotypes. A clonotype was counted as expanded or contracted only when both edgeR and NoisET called the clonotype significant, with the noise models trained on biological replicates. For edgeR calls, the thresholds were a false discovery rate-adjusted p below 0.01 and a log2 fold-change of 1. As an exploratory analysis of dynamics, max-normalized trajectories of the 1000 most abundant clonotypes were examined with PCA combined with hierarchical clustering. Separately sequenced CD4+ and CD8+ repertoires were used to assign a CD4 or CD8 phenotype to each responding clone. The public reads were reanalyzed by TCRdb: fastp trimming at Q25, MiXCR alignment, in-frame beta chains only. Each entry merges the rows of one CDR3 protein and shows their most common DNA and genes. These V and J calls derive from TCRdb rather than the authors' analysis. This sample comprises 450,000 to 650,000 distinct CDR3 sequences, more than 15% of them detected only once. Around 12% of the sample comes from the top ten.

V is shortened by 0 bases, J by 0 bases, and the region joining them spans 8 bases. The CDR3 numbers 16 residues from cysteine through phenylalanine. Only the CDR3 part of the read is kept: 48 bases, read in frame from the first base. From a lookup of the germline V gene, CDR1 and CDR2 are KGHDR and SFDVKD. On the study overall, not on this receptor specifically: Contracting CD4+ clones turned up mainly in the CM and EM memory subsets, whereas EMRA was where CD8+ clones were enriched. Some responding clones were found in pre-infection memory, which suggests that pre-existing cross-reactive memory T cells took part in the SARS-CoV-2 response. Clones contracting from day 15 to 85 had balanced CD4/CD8 phenotypes, while a second wave expanding from day 15 to 37 was biased towards CD4+. SARS-CoV-2 specificity was not confirmed for the second-wave clones peaking on day 37. Only a couple of mild cases were covered by the study, and larger cohorts that include severe cases with pre-infection samples were considered necessary.

Material for sequencing was PBMCs or a T cell subset sorted from them (not recorded which). The rearrangement joined TRBV24-1 to TRBJ2-1; no D segment can be confidently identified. This TCR was sampled from an adult woman who had mild COVID-19 (a few samples of this study predate the infection). The sample titles of this study are shuffled in the database, so cell type and time point are left out; the donor was told from shared clones. The sequenced DNA: TGTGCCACCAGTGATTTGGGAGTCAACTCCTACAATGAGCAGTTCTTC. This sequence encodes CATSDLGVNSYNEQFF.